A selection of T cell receptor beta chains follows, all from one sample in a study of tumor and adjacent non-tumor tissue in lung cancer. TCRdb redid the calling of the multiplex PCR reads with MiXCR, one entry per CDR3 protein. In the table there are some 71,000 distinct CDR3 sequences, 72% of which are singletons. Sequencing used lung tumor tissue. The receptors originated from a woman aged 40 to 50 with non-small cell lung cancer. Both conserved end residues are part of each CDR3. The D gene is left open where the match is weak. The size entry is marked missing in some rows and otherwise reads once, few, many or a size class.

D gene,V gene,J gene,clone size,CDR3 DNA,CDR3 protein
-,TRBV28,TRBJ1-1,few,TGTGCCAGCAGTCACGCTGCGTCGGGGAACACTGAAGCTTTCTTT,CASSHAASGNTEAFF
-,TRBV29-1,TRBJ1-5,-,TGCAGCGTTGCGGGAAATAGCAATCGACCCCAGCATTTT,CSVAGNSNRPQHF
-,TRBV12-5,TRBJ2-3,-,TGTGCTAGTGGTTTCCTTCAGCCCGGCACACATACGCAGTATTTT,CASGFLQPGTHTQYF
TRBD2,TRBV12-3/TRBV12-4,TRBJ2-1,-,TGTGCCAGCGCTAAAGTCGGGACTAGCAACGGCAATGATCGGTTCTTC,CASAKVGTSNGNDRFF
-,TRBV20-1,TRBJ1-6,-,TGCAGTGCACCTCTAGGGAATGGGAATAATTCACCCCTCCACTTT,CSAPLGNGNNSPLHF
-,TRBV12-3/TRBV12-4,TRBJ1-5,few,TGTCCCAGCAGTTTCCTAGGCCTCATTCAACCCCAGCATTTT,CPSSFLGLIQPQHF
TRBD2,TRBV30,TRBJ2-3,many,TGTGCCTGGACCCTGACTAGCGGGAGGGACATTACTAGCACAGATACGCAGTATTTT,CAWTLTSGRDITSTDTQYF
TRBD1,TRBV5-1,TRBJ1-5,many,TGCGCCAGCAGCTTGGACAGCAGGGGGGGTCAGCCCCAGCATTTT,CASSLDSRGGQPQHF
-,TRBV11-2,TRBJ2-6,-,TGTGCCAACAGCTGGTCAGACCTCTCTGGGGTCAACGTCCCGACTTTC,CANSWSDLSGVNVPTF
-,TRBV12-3/TRBV12-4,TRBJ2-1,-,TGTGCTAGCAGCCTAATTAGAGGCTACAATGAGCAGTTCTTC,CASSLIRGYNEQFF
-,TRBV12-3/TRBV12-4,TRBJ2-2,-,TGTGCCAGCAAGAGAAACACCGGGGAAATGTTTTTT,CASKRNTGEMFF
-,TRBV11-2,TRBJ2-1,once,TGTGCCACCAGCTTAGAGACTAGGTACAATGAGCAGTTCTTC,CATSLETRYNEQFF
-,TRBV5-1,TRBJ2-1,-,TGCGCCATCAGCATGACAGACAATGAGCAGTTCTTC,CAISMTDNEQFF
TRBD1,TRBV4-1,TRBJ2-5,-,TGCGCCAGTAGCCGCCGGGACAGCCTCGCGGGGACCCAGTACTTC,CASSRRDSLAGTQYF
TRBD1,TRBV7-9,TRBJ2-7,-,TGTGCCAGCAGCTTACGGACAGGGGGGGTAGACGAGCTGTACTTC,CASSLRTGGVDELYF
-,TRBV11-3,TRBJ2-7,medium-sized,TGTGCCAGCAGCCTCGCGATGGGGTCTGAGCAGTACTTC,CASSLAMGSEQYF
-,TRBV6-6,TRBJ1-2,-,TGTGCCAGCATCCGAACCTTTTTAGTTGTGAGAGGGAATGGCTACACCTTC,CASIRTFLVVRGNGYTF
-,TRBV20-1,TRBJ1-2,many,TGCAGTCCAAGAAGGGACACCCTCTTCTATGGCTACACCTTC,CSPRRDTLFYGYTF
-,TRBV6-1,TRBJ1-1,-,TGTGCCAGCAATGAATCAATGACAGACGAAGCTTTCTTT,CASNESMTDEAFF
-,TRBV4-1,TRBJ2-1,-,TGCGCCAGCAGCCCATTAGGCCCCTTCTATAATGAGCAGTTCTTC,CASSPLGPFYNEQFF
-,TRBV11-2,TRBJ1-1,-,TGTGCCAGGAGCCGACAGTCCAATACTGAAGCTTTCTTT,CARSRQSNTEAFF
-,TRBV5-1,TRBJ2-3,-,TGCGTCAGCAGCTGGGCCAGAGATACACAGTATTTT,CVSSWARDTQYF
-,TRBV13,TRBJ2-1,many,TGTGCCAGCAGCGCACGGCTAGGCTACAATGAGCAGTTCTTC,CASSARLGYNEQFF
-,TRBV28,TRBJ2-7,many,TGTGCCAGCAGTCCAGGACAGCCCTACGAGCAGTACTTC,CASSPGQPYEQYF
TRBD2,TRBV12-3/TRBV12-4,TRBJ2-1,-,TGTCCCAGTAGTCCCCGGGGGGTCTACAATGAGCAGTTCTTC,CPSSPRGVYNEQFF
-,TRBV5-8,TRBJ2-1,few,TGTGCCAGCATCGCCTCTAGAAGCTCCTACGATGAGCAGTTCTTC,CASIASRSSYDEQFF
-,TRBV14,TRBJ2-3,-,TGTGCCTGCAGCCAAGGCCGGACAGATACGCGGTATTTT,CACSQGRTDTRYF
TRBD1,TRBV24-1,TRBJ1-2,-,TGTGCCACCTGTGATCCCGGGACAGGGAAAGGCTACACCTTC,CATCDPGTGKGYTF
TRBD1,TRBV11-2,TRBJ1-2,-,TGTGCCAGCATCCCCCAGGGGGCTGGGGGCTACACCTTC,CASIPQGAGGYTF